This record concerns one T cell receptor (beta chain) sequence. TCRdb's copy holds only in-frame clones and misses some; the assay was immunoSEQ multiplex PCR. This table holds about 27,000 clones, 88% found once. The record originates from a study of blood T cell repertoires in COVID-19. Trimming shortened V by 2 bases and J by 4 bases, and 11 bases separated the two germline ends. Germline V gene lookup returns CDR1 LNHDA and CDR2 SQIVND (reference sequence). The CDR3 extends over 14 amino acids. Sequencing input: peripheral blood. The receptor was derived from a woman in her fifties or sixties with active COVID-19. The chain employs TRBV19 and TRBJ1-2, with D possibly matching TRBD1 (5 bases). The DNA for the CDR3 is TGTGCCAGTAGTATAAGTGACAGTACCTATGGCTACACCTTC. Translation gives CASSISDSTYGYTF. The complete variable domain, with remaining parts taken from reference TRBV19 and TRBJ1-2, reads DGGITQSPKYLFRKEGQNVTLSCEQNLNHDAMYWYRQDPGQGLRLIYYSQIVNDFQKGDIAEGYSVSREKKESFPLTVTSAQKNPTAFYLCASSISDSTYGYTFGSGTRLTVV.